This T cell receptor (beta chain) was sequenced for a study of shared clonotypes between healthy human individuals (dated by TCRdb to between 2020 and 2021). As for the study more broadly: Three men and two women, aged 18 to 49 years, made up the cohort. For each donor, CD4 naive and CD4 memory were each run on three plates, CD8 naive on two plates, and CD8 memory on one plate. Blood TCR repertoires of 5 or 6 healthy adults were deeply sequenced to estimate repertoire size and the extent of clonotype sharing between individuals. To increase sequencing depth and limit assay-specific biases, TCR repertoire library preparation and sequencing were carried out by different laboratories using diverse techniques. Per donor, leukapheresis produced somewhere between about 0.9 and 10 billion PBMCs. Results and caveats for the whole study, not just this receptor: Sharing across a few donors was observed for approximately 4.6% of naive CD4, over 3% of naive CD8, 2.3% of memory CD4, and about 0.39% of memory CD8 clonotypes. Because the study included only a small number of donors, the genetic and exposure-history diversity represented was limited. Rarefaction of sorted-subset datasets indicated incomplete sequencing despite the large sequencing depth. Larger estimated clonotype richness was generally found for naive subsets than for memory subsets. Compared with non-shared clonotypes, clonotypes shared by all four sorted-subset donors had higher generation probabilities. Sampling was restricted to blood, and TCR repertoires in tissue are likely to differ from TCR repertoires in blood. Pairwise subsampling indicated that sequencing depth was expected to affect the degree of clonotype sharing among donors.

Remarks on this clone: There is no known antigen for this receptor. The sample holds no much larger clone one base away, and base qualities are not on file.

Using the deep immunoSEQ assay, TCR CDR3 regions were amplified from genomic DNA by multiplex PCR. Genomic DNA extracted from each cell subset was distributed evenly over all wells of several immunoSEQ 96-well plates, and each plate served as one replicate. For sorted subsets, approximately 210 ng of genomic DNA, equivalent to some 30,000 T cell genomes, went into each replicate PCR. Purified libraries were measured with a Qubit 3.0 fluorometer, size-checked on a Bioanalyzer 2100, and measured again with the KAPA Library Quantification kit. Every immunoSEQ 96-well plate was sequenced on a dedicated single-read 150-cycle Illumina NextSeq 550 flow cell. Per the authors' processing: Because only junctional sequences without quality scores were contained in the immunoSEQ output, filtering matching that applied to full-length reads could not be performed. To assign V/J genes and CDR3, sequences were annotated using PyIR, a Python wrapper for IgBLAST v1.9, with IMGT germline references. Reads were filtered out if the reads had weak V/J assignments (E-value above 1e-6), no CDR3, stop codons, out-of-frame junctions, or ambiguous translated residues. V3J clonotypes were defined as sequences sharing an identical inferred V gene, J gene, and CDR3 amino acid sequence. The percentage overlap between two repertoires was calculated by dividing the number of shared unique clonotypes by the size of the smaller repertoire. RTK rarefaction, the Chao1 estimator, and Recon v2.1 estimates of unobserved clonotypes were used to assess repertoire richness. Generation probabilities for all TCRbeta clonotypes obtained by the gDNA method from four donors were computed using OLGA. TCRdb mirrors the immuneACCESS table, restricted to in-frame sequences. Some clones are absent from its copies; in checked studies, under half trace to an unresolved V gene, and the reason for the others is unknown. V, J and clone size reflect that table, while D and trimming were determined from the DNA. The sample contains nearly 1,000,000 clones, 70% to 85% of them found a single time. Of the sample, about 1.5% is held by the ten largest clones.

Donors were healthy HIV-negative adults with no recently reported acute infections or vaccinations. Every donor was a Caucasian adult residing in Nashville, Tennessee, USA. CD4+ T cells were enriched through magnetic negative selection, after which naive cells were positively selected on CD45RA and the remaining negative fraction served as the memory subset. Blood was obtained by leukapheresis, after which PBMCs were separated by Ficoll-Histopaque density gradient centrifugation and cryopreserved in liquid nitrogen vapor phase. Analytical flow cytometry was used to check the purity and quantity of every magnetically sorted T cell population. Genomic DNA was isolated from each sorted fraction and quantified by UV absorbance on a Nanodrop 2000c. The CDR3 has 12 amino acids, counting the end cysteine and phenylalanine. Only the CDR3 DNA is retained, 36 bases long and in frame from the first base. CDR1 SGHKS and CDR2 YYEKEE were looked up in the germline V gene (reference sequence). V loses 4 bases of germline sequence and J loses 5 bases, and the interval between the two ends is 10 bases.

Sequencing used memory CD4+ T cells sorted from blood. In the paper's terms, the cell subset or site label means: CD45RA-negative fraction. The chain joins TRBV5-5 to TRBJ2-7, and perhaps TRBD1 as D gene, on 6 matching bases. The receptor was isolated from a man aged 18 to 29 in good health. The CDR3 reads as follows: CASSRQAHEQYF. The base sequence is TGTGCCAGCAGCCGACAGGCCCACGAGCAGTACTTC. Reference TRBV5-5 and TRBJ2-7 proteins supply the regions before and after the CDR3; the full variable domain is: DAGVTQSPTHLIKTRGQQVTLRCSPISGHKSVSWYQQVLGQGPQFIFQYYEKEERGRGNFPDRFSARQFPNYSSELNVNALLLGDSALYLCASSRQAHEQYFGPGTRLTVT.